The rows below give T cell receptor beta chains drawn from one sample of a study of T cell responses to AZD1222 COVID-19 vaccine. The method was immunoSEQ multiplex PCR; TCRdb's version includes in-frame clones alone and lacks a portion of them. The sample has 150,000 to 180,000 clones, more than 85% seen once. Material: peripheral blood, obtained 28 days after the second AZD1222 dose. The origin of the receptors is an adult who received the AZD1222 COVID-19 vaccine. The CDR3 runs from the conserved cysteine through the conserved F or W. Fields, in order: J gene, clone size, V gene, D gene, CDR3 protein, CDR3 DNA. A D gene is named only where the DNA matches it firmly. Rows may omit the clone size; those that give it use once, few, many or a size class.

TRBJ1-2,.,TRBV18,TRBD1,CASSPGQERGYTF,TGTGCCAGCTCACCTGGACAGGAAAGGGGCTACACCTTC
TRBJ1-4,.,TRBV5-5,TRBD1,CASSFRDRRNEKLFF,TGTGCCAGCAGCTTTCGGGACAGGCGAAATGAAAAACTGTTTTTT
TRBJ2-7,.,TRBV6-2/TRBV6-3,.,CASSYVVGPGEQYF,TGTGCCAGCAGTTACGTGGTGGGGCCAGGGGAGCAGTACTTC
TRBJ2-7,.,TRBV28,.,CASRRTDSRNSYEQYF,TGTGCCAGCAGACGAACCGACAGCAGGAACTCCTACGAGCAGTACTTC
TRBJ2-7,.,TRBV30,.,CAWNFRPRKKEIYEQYF,TGTGCCTGGAATTTCCGGCCCCGAAAAAAGGAAATCTACGAGCAGTACTTC
TRBJ1-1,.,TRBV28,.,CASTEGGLNTEAFF,TGTGCCAGCACTGAGGGAGGCCTTAACACTGAAGCTTTCTTT
TRBJ1-6,.,TRBV3-1/TRBV3-2,.,CASSPEGSSYNSPLHF,TGTGCCAGCAGCCCCGAAGGGAGCTCCTATAATTCACCCCTCCACTTT
TRBJ2-3,.,TRBV19,TRBD1,CASTARPKGQGTDTQYF,TGTGCCAGTACCGCCCGGCCGAAGGGACAGGGCACAGATACGCAGTATTTT
TRBJ2-1,.,TRBV5-4,TRBD1,CASSLQQGGFREQFF,TGTGCCAGCAGCTTGCAACAGGGGGGTTTCAGGGAGCAGTTCTTC
TRBJ1-1,.,TRBV18,.,CASSLLERGMNTEAFF,TGTGCCAGCTCCCTGCTTGAACGGGGTATGAACACTGAAGCTTTCTTT
TRBJ2-7,.,TRBV18,.,CASSPGTYSYEQYF,TGTGCCAGCTCTCCCGGGACGTACTCCTACGAGCAGTACTTC
TRBJ1-1,.,TRBV7-9,.,CASSLVGRGTEAFF,TGTGCCAGCAGCTTAGTCGGGCGGGGTACTGAAGCTTTCTTT
TRBJ1-6,.,TRBV5-4,TRBD1,CASSLWTGDNSPLHF,TGTGCCAGCAGCCTTTGGACAGGGGATAATTCACCCCTCCACTTT
TRBJ2-1,.,TRBV10-3,TRBD1,CAISLGTGERNEQFF,TGTGCCATCAGTCTAGGGACAGGGGAGAGGAATGAGCAGTTCTTC
TRBJ2-1,.,TRBV2,.,CASSDSVALNEQFF,TGTGCCAGCAGTGACTCGGTAGCGCTCAATGAGCAGTTCTTC
TRBJ1-5,.,TRBV19,.,CASSPDGGIGQPQHF,TGTGCCAGTAGCCCTGACGGGGGCATCGGGCAGCCCCAGCATTTT
TRBJ2-2,.,TRBV2,.,CASNSSRDPGIPGDGELFF,TGTGCCAGCAACTCTAGTAGGGATCCCGGGATCCCGGGGGACGGGGAGCTGTTTTTT
TRBJ1-3,.,TRBV7-9,.,CASSQVTGPSGNTIYF,TGTGCCAGCAGCCAAGTCACAGGGCCCTCTGGAAACACCATATATTTT
TRBJ2-1,.,TRBV7-6,.,CASSLVGGQDYNEQFF,TGTGCCAGCAGCTTAGTGGGGGGGCAAGACTACAATGAGCAGTTCTTC
TRBJ1-2,.,TRBV5-5,.,CASSLLGRGSGGYTF,TGTGCCAGCAGCTTGCTGGGCAGGGGATCTGGTGGCTACACCTTC
TRBJ2-3,.,TRBV18,.,CASSPFSPGTNLGDTQYF,TGTGCCAGCTCACCATTTTCGCCAGGGACGAACCTCGGAGATACGCAGTATTTT
TRBJ2-7,.,TRBV18,.,CASSPSYLETYEQYF,TGTGCCAGCTCACCTTCCTATTTGGAGACTTACGAGCAGTACTTC
TRBJ1-1,.,TRBV24-1,.,CATRGRGRTTEAFF,TGTGCCACCAGGGGACGGGGAAGGACAACTGAAGCTTTCTTT
TRBJ2-7,few,TRBV28,.,CASSSWGYEQYF,TGTGCCAGCAGTTCTTGGGGATACGAGCAGTACTTC
TRBJ2-1,.,TRBV30,.,CAWTIGLTNNEQFF,TGTGCCTGGACGATCGGACTTACGAACAATGAGCAGTTCTTC
TRBJ2-5,.,TRBV6-2/TRBV6-3,.,CASSSGAGLKTQYF,TGTGCCAGCAGTTCTGGGGCAGGGCTTAAGACCCAGTACTTC
TRBJ1-2,.,TRBV11-1,.,CASSLAQQRVYGYTF,TGTGCCAGCAGCTTAGCGCAACAGAGAGTCTATGGCTACACCTTC
TRBJ2-1,.,TRBV28,.,CASSAWGSGYNEQFF,TGTGCCAGCAGTGCTTGGGGGTCCGGGTACAATGAGCAGTTCTTC
TRBJ1-5,.,TRBV6-5,.,CASSRDGNQPQHF,TGTGCCAGCAGCCGGGACGGTAATCAGCCCCAGCATTTT
TRBJ2-7,.,TRBV6-1,TRBD2,CASSHSGRDIYEQYF,TGTGCCAGCAGCCATAGCGGGAGGGACATCTACGAGCAGTACTTC
TRBJ2-3,.,TRBV5-1,TRBD1,CASSSYDREDTQYF,TGCGCCAGCAGCTCGTACGACAGGGAAGATACGCAGTATTTT
TRBJ2-1,.,TRBV3-1/TRBV3-2,.,CASSQYTRDATYNEQFF,TGTGCCAGCAGCCAATACACCCGGGACGCCACGTACAATGAGCAGTTCTTC
TRBJ1-3,once,TRBV5-4,TRBD1,CASSLRDRPGNTIYF,TGTGCCAGCAGTCTACGGGACAGACCTGGAAACACCATATATTTT
TRBJ1-5,.,TRBV6-5,.,CASRERQSNQPQHF,TGTGCCAGCAGAGAGAGACAGAGCAATCAGCCCCAGCATTTT
TRBJ1-2,.,TRBV10-3,.,CAISEPRGDGYTF,TGTGCCATCAGTGAGCCGAGGGGGGACGGCTACACCTTC
TRBJ2-7,.,TRBV6-5,TRBD1,CASSTGTGVDEQYF,TGTGCCAGCAGCACCGGGACAGGGGTTGACGAGCAGTACTTC
TRBJ2-7,.,TRBV10-3,.,CAISDRERSEQYF,TGTGCCATCAGTGACAGGGAGCGTAGCGAGCAGTACTTC
TRBJ1-2,.,TRBV27,.,CASSLSRGNYGYTF,TGTGCCAGCAGTTTATCCCGGGGAAACTATGGCTACACCTTC
TRBJ2-5,.,TRBV5-1,.,CASSPGYPPETQYF,TGCGCCAGCAGCCCGGGGTACCCTCCAGAGACCCAGTACTTC
TRBJ1-6,.,TRBV28,TRBD1,CASSPTGTGTSPLHF,TGTGCCAGCAGTCCCACCGGGACAGGGACTTCACCCCTCCACTTT
TRBJ1-1,.,TRBV28,.,CASSRGPIKNTEAFF,TGTGCCAGCAGTCGCGGACCAATAAAGAACACTGAAGCTTTCTTT
TRBJ2-7,.,TRBV18,.,CASSPSGIDSYEQYF,TGTGCCAGCTCACCGTCGGGGATCGACTCGTACGAGCAGTACTTC
TRBJ1-4,few,TRBV6-5,TRBD1,CASSYSGTGTEKLFF,TGTGCCAGCAGTTACTCTGGGACAGGGACTGAAAAACTGTTTTTT
TRBJ2-1,.,TRBV18,TRBD1,CASSLSGTGGYNEQFF,TGTGCCAGCTCACTCTCCGGGACAGGGGGCTACAATGAGCAGTTCTTC
TRBJ2-2,.,TRBV24-1,.,CATSRDITGELFF,TGTGCCACCAGCCGGGACATCACCGGGGAGCTGTTTTTT
TRBJ1-6,.,TRBV18,.,CASSPGFSGFNSPLHF,TGTGCCAGCTCACCCGGCTTTTCTGGGTTCAATTCACCCCTCCACTTT
TRBJ2-4,.,TRBV5-5,TRBD1,CASSLKGAENIQYF,TGTGCCAGCAGCTTGAAGGGGGCAGAGAACATTCAGTACTTC
TRBJ1-2,.,TRBV4-1,.,CASSQEPLRLGYTF,TGCGCCAGCAGCCAAGAACCCCTTCGTTTGGGCTACACCTTC
TRBJ1-1,once,TRBV15,TRBD1,CATSRGVSGTGATEAFF,TGTGCCACCAGCAGAGGAGTTTCAGGGACAGGGGCCACTGAAGCTTTCTTT